A single sample gave rise to the 15 T cell receptor beta chains below, sequenced in a study of OX40 agonist ivuxolimab in advanced cancers. The repertoire was sequenced with immunoSEQ multiplex PCR; TCRdb's copy has only in-frame clones and lacks some. The top ten hold around 20% of the sample, which has almost 45,000 clones, 88% seen once. The material sequenced was CD4+ or CD8+ T cells sorted from blood, taken in a trial of the OX40 agonist ivuxolimab. These receptors were obtained from an adult with an advanced solid tumor such as melanoma, head and neck, liver or kidney cancer.

This sequence joins TRBV4-1 and TRBJ2-7; perhaps TRBD2 as D (5 bases). The CDR3 consists of 16 residues. Deletions cut 1 base from V and 6 bases from J, with 19 bases between. Germline values: CDR1 MGHRA, CDR2 YSYEKL. The CDR3 reads CASSQGVSGSPLEQYV. The CDR3 DNA reads TGCGCCAGCAGCCAAGGCGTATCGGGGTCCCCTCTCGAGCAGTACGTC.

This chain links TRBV10-1 with TRBJ2-7; D unresolved. The CDR3 is 16 residues long. The germline V and J ends were trimmed by 4 bases and 0 bases, with 16 bases remaining between them. CDR1 is WNHNN and CDR2 is SYGVQD in the germline V gene (reference sequence). The CDR3 sequence is CASSGHRTANSYEQYV. DNA for the CDR3: TGCGCCAGCAGTGGCCACCGGACCGCAAACTCCTACGAGCAGTACGTC.

The chain uses TRBV29-1 and TRBJ1-1; D ambiguous. CDR3 size: 13 residues. V lost 0 bases, J lost 0 bases, and 5 bases lay in between. Looked up from germline, CDR1 is SQVTM and CDR2 is ANQGSEA. The CDR3 loop reads CSVEDTVNTEAFF. CDR3 DNA: TGCAGCGTTGAAGATACGGTGAACACTGAAGCTTTCTTT.

V gene TRBV5-4 combines with J gene TRBJ2-5; no firm D call. V lost 0 bases and J 1 base, leaving 7 bases between the germline ends. The germline V gene encodes CDR1 SGHNT and CDR2 YYREEE (reference sequence). There are 14 residues in the CDR3. CDR3 sequence: CASSLEGFQETQYF. The DNA for the CDR3 is TGTGCCAGCAGCTTGGAAGGCTTCCAAGAGACCCAGTACTTC.

The chain has TRBV2 and TRBJ2-1; 7 bases fit TRBD2. J lost 8 bases, V lost 5 bases, and 9 bases had no gene match. The germline V gene has CDR1 SNHLY and CDR2 FYNNEI. The CDR3 length is 14 residues. The CDR3 DNA sequence: TGTGCCAGCAGTCTAGGACTAGGCGGCGATGAGCAGTTCTTC. Translation gives CASSLGLGGDEQFF.

The chain links TRBV6-5 to TRBJ2-7, with 8 bases identical to TRBD1. Germline CDR1 MNHEY, CDR2 SVGAGI. V shed 2 bases, J shed 2 bases, and the junction held 2 bases outside the gene matches. The CDR3 covers 14 residues. The CDR3 is CASSYRQGTYEQYF. The CDR3 region has the DNA TGTGCCAGCAGTTACCGACAGGGGACCTACGAGCAGTACTTC.

V gene TRBV7-7 combines with J gene TRBJ2-5, with 16 bases lining up with TRBD2. This CDR3 region has 20 residues. J gave up 5 bases and V 2 bases, and 14 bases lay outside the gene matches. CDR1 and CDR2 (germline): SSHAT, FNYEAQ (reference sequence). The CDR3 is CASSLYPSGTSGGEGETQYF. The DNA for the CDR3 is TGTGCCAGCAGCTTATATCCATCAGGGACTAGCGGGGGGGAAGGTGAGACCCAGTACTTC.

This rearrangement joins TRBV29-1 to TRBJ1-1, with no clear D. Trimming shortened V by 2 bases and J by 0 bases, and 13 bases separated the two germline ends. The germline CDR1 and CDR2 sequences are SQVTM and ANQGSEA. This CDR3 region has 15 residues. The CDR3 loop is CSVESPGSMNTEAFF. The CDR3 bases are TGCAGCGTTGAATCTCCGGGCTCCATGAACACTGAAGCTTTCTTT.

The chain joins TRBV15 to TRBJ2-1; tentative D call: TRBD2 (7 bases). CDR3 size: 16 residues. The germline CDR1 and CDR2 sequences are LNHNV and YYDKDF (reference sequence). The V gene lost 1 base and the J gene lost 5 bases, with 15 bases spanning the gap. The CDR3 region has the DNA TGTGCCACCAGCAGAGGATGGAGCGGGACAAACAATGAGCAGTTCTTC. Amino acids: CATSRGWSGTNNEQFF.

The chain recombines TRBV19 with TRBJ2-6; no clear D gene. Trimming removed 7 bases at V and 2 bases at J, with 3 bases between. There are 12 residues in the CDR3. Germline loops: CDR1 LNHDA, CDR2 SQIVND (reference sequence). The CDR3 loop is CASTPGANVLTF. Here the CDR3 DNA reads TGTGCCAGTACTCCTGGGGCCAACGTCCTGACTTTC.

The rearrangement joins TRBV23-1 to TRBJ2-3, with 12 bases aligning to TRBD2. TRBV23-1 is sorted into the ORF group, with uncertain function. Trimming removed 3 bases from V and 0 bases from J; junction bases left unmatched: 10. The CDR3 runs to 19 residues. This CDR3 is CASSHRGVLAGGSTDTQYF. The CDR3 bases are TGCGCCAGCAGTCACCGAGGGGTGCTAGCGGGGGGGAGCACAGATACGCAGTATTTT.

This chain links TRBV19 with TRBJ2-7; possible D gene TRBD1, 5 bases. Germline V gene sequence: CDR1 LNHDA, CDR2 SQIVND (reference sequence). Trimming pared 1 base from V and 3 bases from J, leaving 10 bases between. There are 14 residues in the CDR3. The CDR3 nucleotides read TGTGCCAGTAGTATAGGGGGCAACGGCTACGAGCAGTACTTC. It codes for CASSIGGNGYEQYF.

The chain employs TRBV7-6 and TRBJ2-3; TRBD2 aligns across 10 bases. This CDR3 is 14 amino acids long. In germline, CDR1 is SGHVS, CDR2 FNYEAQ. Germline trimming cut 4 bases from V and 3 bases from J; bases unmatched to any gene: 1. The CDR3 loop reads CASSSAGGTDTQYF. CDR3 coding DNA: TGTGCCAGCAGCTCAGCGGGGGGGACAGATACGCAGTATTTT.

The chain has TRBV7-9 and TRBJ2-7; the D is unclear. The length of the CDR3 is 14 residues. V was clipped by 5 bases and J by 1 base, with 12 bases between them. CDR1 is SEHNR and CDR2 is FQNEAQ in the germline V gene (reference sequence). The CDR3 DNA follows: TGTGCCAGCAGCATGGCAGTAATTTCCTACGAGCAGTACTTC. It yields the protein CASSMAVISYEQYF.

CDR3 in amino acids: CASSYPGTVKSEAFF. The DNA of the CDR3 is TGTGCCAGCAGCTACCCAGGGACGGTTAAGTCTGAAGCTTTCTTT. The chain carries TRBV7-9 and TRBJ1-1; the D gene is possibly TRBD1 (5 bases). The V gene's germline CDR1 is SEHNR and CDR2 FQNEAQ (reference sequence). Trimming removed 4 bases from V and 6 bases from J, with 18 bases in between. The CDR3 is 15 amino acids.